The 12 T cell receptor beta chains listed next were all sequenced from one sample in a study of early T cells in non-severe SARS-CoV-2 infection. TCRdb redid the calling of the 5' RACE reads with MiXCR, one entry per CDR3 protein. Of roughly 100,000 distinct CDR3 sequences in the sample, around 13% were seen once. The sequenced material came from whole blood. These receptors were taken from an adult who was a healthcare worker with PCR-confirmed SARS-CoV-2 infection or an uninfected control (not recorded which).

The chain is built from TRBV7-4 and TRBJ2-5, with D maybe TRBD1 (5 bases). V dropped 1 base and J dropped 3 bases, with 9 bases sitting between them. Germline values: CDR1 SGHVT, CDR2 SQSDAQ. CDR3 length: 14 residues. CDR3 nucleotides: TGTGCCAGCAGCTTAGTTCCGACAGAAGAGACCCAGTACTTC. This codes for CASSLVPTEETQYF.

At least ten counts were recorded for this clonotype. This chain connects TRBV12-3 or TRBV12-4 to TRBJ2-2; no clear D gene. This CDR3 spans 10 amino acids. V was clipped by 8 bases and J by 6 bases, with 4 bases between them. The CDR3 DNA follows: TGTGCCAGCTGGGCCGGGGAGCTGTTTTTT. Protein product: CASWAGELFF.

This clonotype has ten or more counts. The chain has TRBV7-9 and TRBJ2-7, with a weak D call TRBD2 (7 bases). Trimming cost V 3 bases and J 2 bases, with 17 bases left between them. From germline, CDR1 is SEHNR and CDR2 FQNEAQ (reference sequence). The length of the CDR3 is 16 residues. For the CDR3, the DNA is TGTGCCAGCAGCTTCTTCGGACTAGGGGGGACCTACGAGCAGTACTTC. It specifies CASSFFGLGGTYEQYF.

This clonotype was detected many times. The chain recombines TRBV4-3 with TRBJ2-1; D gene uncertain. The CDR3 runs to 16 residues. Per the germline V gene, CDR1 is LGHNA and CDR2 is YSLEER. Between the trimmed V and J ends, which lost 1 base and 0 bases, there was a span of 10 bases. The CDR3 bases are TGCGCCAGCAGCCAAGCAGCCCTGAGCTCCTACAATGAGCAGTTCTTC. Encoded protein: CASSQAALSSYNEQFF.

The table lists this clonotype with a few counts. This chain connects TRBV5-1 to TRBJ2-5; D unclear. V lost 0 bases to trimming and J lost 1 base, with 7 bases between them. The CDR3 consists of 14 residues. Looked up from germline, CDR1 is SGHRS and CDR2 is YFSETQ. Here the CDR3 DNA reads TGCGCCAGCAGCTTGGCTCAGACCCAAGAGACCCAGTACTTC. This gives the protein CASSLAQTQETQYF.

This clonotype came up a few times. The CDR3 nucleotides read TGTGCCGGAGATGGCGGGGCCAACGTCCTGACTTTC. Translating gives CAGDGGANVLTF. The rearrangement uses TRBV12-3 or TRBV12-4 and TRBJ2-6; D ambiguous. The CDR3 covers 12 residues. The V and J ends lost 11 bases and 4 bases respectively, with 9 bases between them.

This clonotype was counted a few times. V and J are TRBV3-1 and TRBJ2-2; maybe TRBD2 (5 bases). V lost 3 bases and J 4 bases, leaving 6 bases between the germline ends. The germline V gene encodes CDR1 LGHDT and CDR2 YNNKEL (reference sequence). CDR3 size: 13 residues. The CDR3, as DNA: TGTGCCAGCAGCCAGACTACCACCGGGGAGCTGTTTTTT. This codes for CASSQTTTGELFF.

This clonotype has just a few counts. Relative to the germline gene, one junction end is altered; a read error may explain this. The chain carries TRBV3-1 and TRBJ2-1, with unresolved D. Per the germline V gene, CDR1 is LGHDT and CDR2 is YNNKEL (reference sequence). The CDR3 is 11 residues long. The CDR3 sequence: CASSQGNKQFF. In nucleotides, the CDR3 is TGTGCCAGCAGCCAAGGCAATAAGCAGTTCTTC.

This clonotype was detected ten times or more. This chain connects TRBV6-5 to TRBJ2-2, with D unclear. V lost 1 base and J 1 base, leaving 1 base between the germline ends. The CDR3 spans 13 residues. Per the germline V gene, CDR1 is MNHEY and CDR2 is SVGAGI. CDR3 DNA sequence: TGTGCCAGCAGTTACTGGAACACCGGGGAGCTGTTTTTT. Translating it yields CASSYWNTGELFF.

This clonotype was seen ten or more times. The chain has TRBV12-3 or TRBV12-4 and TRBJ2-7; no firm D call. V was pared by 5 bases and J by 5 bases, with 7 bases between. This CDR3 has 11 amino acids. The CDR3 is CASSNRNEQYF. The CDR3 DNA follows: TGTGCCAGCAGTAATCGGAACGAGCAGTACTTC.

This clonotype occurred a few times. V usage is TRBV12-3 or TRBV12-4 and J usage is TRBJ2-5; 7 nucleotides align to TRBD1. The CDR3 consists of 14 residues. Losses at the gene ends were 6 bases for V and 4 bases for J; bases not matched to a gene: 8. The CDR3 region has the DNA TGTGCCAGCAGGCCCAGGACAGGACGAGAGACCCAGTACTTC. This translates into CASRPRTGRETQYF.

This clonotype has ten or more counts. This chain uses TRBV20-1 with TRBJ2-2, with 7 bases identical to TRBD2. Germline CDR1 is DFQATT and CDR2 is SNEGSKA (reference sequence). V dropped 0 bases and J dropped 4; count of bases not matched to a gene: 8. This CDR3 comprises 16 residues. The CDR3 DNA follows: TGCAGTGCTAGAGATCCTGGAGCTAGCGGCACCGGGGAGCTGTTTTTT. Residues: CSARDPGASGTGELFF.